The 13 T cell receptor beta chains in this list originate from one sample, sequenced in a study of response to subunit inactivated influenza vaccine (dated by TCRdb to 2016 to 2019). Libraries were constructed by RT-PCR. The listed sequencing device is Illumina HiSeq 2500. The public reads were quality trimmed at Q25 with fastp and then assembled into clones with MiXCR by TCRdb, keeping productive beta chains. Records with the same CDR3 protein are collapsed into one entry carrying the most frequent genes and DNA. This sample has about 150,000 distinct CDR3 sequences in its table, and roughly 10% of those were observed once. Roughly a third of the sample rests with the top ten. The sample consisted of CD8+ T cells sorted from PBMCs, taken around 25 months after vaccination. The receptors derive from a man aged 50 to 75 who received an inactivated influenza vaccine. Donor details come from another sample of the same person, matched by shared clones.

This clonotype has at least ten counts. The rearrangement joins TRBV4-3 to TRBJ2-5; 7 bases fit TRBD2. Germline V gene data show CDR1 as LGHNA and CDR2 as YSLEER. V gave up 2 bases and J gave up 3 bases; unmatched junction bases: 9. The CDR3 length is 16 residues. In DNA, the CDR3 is TGCGCCAGCAGCCAATCTTGGGGGGGTATAGAAGAGACCCAGTACTTC. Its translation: CASSQSWGGIEETQYF.

The chain's CDR3 is CSVSDRAGQPQHF. Here the CDR3 DNA reads TGCAGCGTTTCTGACAGGGCTGGACAGCCCCAGCATTTT. The V call is TRBV29-1, the J call TRBJ1-5; TRBD1 matches at 7 bases. The CDR3 is 13 residues long. The germline V gene encodes CDR1 SQVTM and CDR2 ANQGSEA. Trimming at V came to 5 bases and at J to 7 bases, leaving 8 bases not matched to a gene.

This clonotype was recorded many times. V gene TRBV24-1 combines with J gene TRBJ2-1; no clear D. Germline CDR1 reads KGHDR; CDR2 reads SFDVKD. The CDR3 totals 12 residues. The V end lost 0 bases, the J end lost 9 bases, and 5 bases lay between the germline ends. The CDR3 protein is CATSDLRSEQFF. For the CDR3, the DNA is TGTGCCACCAGTGATTTGAGGAGTGAGCAGTTCTTC.

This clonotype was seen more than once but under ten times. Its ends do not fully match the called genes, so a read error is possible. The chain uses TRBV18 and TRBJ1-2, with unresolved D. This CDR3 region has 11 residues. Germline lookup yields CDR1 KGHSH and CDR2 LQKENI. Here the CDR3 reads CASSTSSGTDF. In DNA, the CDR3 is TGTGCCAGCTCAACTTCGTCGGGAACAGACTTC.

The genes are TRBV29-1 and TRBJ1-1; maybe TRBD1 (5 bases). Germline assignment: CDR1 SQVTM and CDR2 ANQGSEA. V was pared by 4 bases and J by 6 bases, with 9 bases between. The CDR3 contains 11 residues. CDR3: CSVAAGPEAFF. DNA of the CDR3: TGCAGCGTTGCGGCAGGGCCTGAAGCTTTCTTT. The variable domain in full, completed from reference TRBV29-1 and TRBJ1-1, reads SAVISQKPSRDICQRGTSLTIQCQVDSQVTMMFWYRQQPGQSLTLIATANQGSEATYESGFVIDKFPISRPNLTFSTLTVSNMSPEDSSIYLCSVAAGPEAFFGQGTRLTVV.

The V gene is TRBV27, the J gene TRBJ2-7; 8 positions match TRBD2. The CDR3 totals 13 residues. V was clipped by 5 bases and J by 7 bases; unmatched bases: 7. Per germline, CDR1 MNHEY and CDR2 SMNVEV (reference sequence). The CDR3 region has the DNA TGTGCCAGCAGTCCTAGCGGGTCTGGAGAGCAGTACTTC. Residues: CASSPSGSGEQYF.

The CDR3 nucleotides read TGTGCCAGCAGTTCCTTTGGACTAGCGGGAGTCCACGAGCAGTACTTC. It codes for CASSSFGLAGVHEQYF. The chain recombines TRBV6-2 or TRBV6-3 with TRBJ2-7; 13 positions match TRBD2. The length of the CDR3 is 16 residues. The V segment lost 4 bases and the J segment 5 bases; nucleotides outside the gene matches: 8. Germline-derived CDR1 and CDR2 are MNHEY and SVGEGT.

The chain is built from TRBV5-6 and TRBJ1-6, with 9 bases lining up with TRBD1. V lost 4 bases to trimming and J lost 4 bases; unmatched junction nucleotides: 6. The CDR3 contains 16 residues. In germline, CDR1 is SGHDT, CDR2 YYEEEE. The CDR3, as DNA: TGTGCCAGCAGCCGTCTGGACAGGGGATATAATTCACCCCTCCACTTT. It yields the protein CASSRLDRGYNSPLHF.

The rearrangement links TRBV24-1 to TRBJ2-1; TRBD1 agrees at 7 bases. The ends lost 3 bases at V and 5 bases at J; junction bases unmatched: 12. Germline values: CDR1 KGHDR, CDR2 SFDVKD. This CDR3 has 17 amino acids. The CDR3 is CATSDGGGRGNHNEQFF. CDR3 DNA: TGTGCCACCAGTGATGGAGGCGGCAGGGGGAACCACAATGAGCAGTTCTTC.

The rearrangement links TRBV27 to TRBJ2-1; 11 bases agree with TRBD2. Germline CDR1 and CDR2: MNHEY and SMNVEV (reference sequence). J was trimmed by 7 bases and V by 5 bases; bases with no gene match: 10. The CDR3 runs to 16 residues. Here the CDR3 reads CASSTRLAGNLNEQFF. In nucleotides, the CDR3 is TGTGCCAGCAGTACGCGACTAGCGGGAAATTTGAATGAGCAGTTCTTC.

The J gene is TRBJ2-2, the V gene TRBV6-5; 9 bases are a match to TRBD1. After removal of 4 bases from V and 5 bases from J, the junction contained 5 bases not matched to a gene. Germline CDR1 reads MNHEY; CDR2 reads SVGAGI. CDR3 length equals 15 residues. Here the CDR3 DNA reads TGTGCCAGCAGTTTCACAGGGGGCACAACCGGGGAGCTGTTTTTT. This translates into CASSFTGGTTGELFF.

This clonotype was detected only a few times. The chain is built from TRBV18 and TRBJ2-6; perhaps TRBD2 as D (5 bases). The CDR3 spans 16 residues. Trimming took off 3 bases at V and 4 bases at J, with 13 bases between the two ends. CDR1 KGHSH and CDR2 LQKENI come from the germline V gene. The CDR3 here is CASSPFSGSGANVLTF. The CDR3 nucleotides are TGTGCCAGCTCACCCTTTTCGGGATCGGGGGCCAACGTCCTGACTTTC.

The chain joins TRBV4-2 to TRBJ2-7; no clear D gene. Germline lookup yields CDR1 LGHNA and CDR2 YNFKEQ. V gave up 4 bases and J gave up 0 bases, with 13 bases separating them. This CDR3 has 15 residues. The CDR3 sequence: CASSPIDTVSYEQYF. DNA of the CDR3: TGTGCCAGCAGCCCGATCGACACCGTCTCCTACGAGCAGTACTTC.